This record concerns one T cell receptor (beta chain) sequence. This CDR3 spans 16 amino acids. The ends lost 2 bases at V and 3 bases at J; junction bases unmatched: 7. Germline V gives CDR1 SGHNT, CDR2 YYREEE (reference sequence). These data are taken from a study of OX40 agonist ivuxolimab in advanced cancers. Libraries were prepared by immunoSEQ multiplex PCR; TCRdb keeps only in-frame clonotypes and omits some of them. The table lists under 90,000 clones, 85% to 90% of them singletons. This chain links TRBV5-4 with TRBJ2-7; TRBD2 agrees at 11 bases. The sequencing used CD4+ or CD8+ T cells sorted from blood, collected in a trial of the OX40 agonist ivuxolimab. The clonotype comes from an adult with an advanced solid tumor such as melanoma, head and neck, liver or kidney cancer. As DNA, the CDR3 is TGTGCCAGCAGCTTAGTCGGGACTAGCGGACTCTACGAGCAGTACTTC. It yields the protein CASSLVGTSGLYEQYF.